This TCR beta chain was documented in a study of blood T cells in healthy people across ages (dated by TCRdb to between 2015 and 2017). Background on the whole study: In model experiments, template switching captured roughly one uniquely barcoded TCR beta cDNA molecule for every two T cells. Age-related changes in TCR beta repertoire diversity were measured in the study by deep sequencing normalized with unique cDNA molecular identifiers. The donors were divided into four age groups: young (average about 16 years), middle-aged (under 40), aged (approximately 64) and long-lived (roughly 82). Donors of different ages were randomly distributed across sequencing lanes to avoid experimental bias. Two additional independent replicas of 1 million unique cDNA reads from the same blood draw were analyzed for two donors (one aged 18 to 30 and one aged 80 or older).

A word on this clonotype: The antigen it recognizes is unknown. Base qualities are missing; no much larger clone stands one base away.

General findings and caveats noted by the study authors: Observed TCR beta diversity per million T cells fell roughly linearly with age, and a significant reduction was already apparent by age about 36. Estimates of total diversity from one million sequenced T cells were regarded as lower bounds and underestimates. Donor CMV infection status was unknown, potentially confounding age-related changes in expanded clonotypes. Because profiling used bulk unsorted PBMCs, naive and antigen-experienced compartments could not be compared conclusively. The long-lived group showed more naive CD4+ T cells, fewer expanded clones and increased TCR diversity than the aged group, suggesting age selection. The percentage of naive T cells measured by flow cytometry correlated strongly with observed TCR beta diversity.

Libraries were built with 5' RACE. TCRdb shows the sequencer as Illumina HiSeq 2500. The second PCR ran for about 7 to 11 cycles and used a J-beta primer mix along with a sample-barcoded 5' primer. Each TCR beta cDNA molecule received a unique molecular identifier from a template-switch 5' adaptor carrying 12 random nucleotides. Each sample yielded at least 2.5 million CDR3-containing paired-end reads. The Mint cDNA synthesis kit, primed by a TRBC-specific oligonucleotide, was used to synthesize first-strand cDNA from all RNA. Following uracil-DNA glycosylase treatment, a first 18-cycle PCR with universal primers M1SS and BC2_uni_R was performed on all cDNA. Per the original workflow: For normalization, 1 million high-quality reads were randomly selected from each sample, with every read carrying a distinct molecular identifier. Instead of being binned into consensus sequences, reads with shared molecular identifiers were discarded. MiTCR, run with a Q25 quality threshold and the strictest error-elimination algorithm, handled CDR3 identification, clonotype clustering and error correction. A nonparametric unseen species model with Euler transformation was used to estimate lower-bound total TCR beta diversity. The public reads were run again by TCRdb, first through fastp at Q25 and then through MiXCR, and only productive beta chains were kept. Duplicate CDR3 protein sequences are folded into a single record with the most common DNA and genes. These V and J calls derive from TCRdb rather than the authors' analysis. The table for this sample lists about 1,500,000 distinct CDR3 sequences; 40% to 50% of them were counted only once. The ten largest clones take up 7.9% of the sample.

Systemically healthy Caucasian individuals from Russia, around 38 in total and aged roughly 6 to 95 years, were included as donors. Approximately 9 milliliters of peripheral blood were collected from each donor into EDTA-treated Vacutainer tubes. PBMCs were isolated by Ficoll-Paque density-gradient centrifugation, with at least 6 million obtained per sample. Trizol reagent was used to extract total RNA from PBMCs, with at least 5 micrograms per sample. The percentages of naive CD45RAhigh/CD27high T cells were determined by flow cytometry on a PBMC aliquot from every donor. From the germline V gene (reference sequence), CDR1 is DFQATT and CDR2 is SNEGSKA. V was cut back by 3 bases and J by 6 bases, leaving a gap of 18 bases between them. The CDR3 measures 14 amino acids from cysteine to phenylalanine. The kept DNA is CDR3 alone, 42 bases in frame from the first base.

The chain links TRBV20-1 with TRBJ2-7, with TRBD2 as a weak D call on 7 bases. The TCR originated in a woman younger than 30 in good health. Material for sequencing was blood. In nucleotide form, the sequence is TGCAGTGCTAGGGAGCAGGGGATAGCGGGCGAGCAGTACTTC. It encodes CSAREQGIAGEQYF.